The 10 T cell receptor beta chains below all came from one sample that was sequenced in a study of blood T cell repertoires in COVID-19. Assay used: immunoSEQ multiplex PCR; TCRdb lists only in-frame clones, some missing. This sample has 85,000 to 100,000 clones, with around 88% found just once. The specimen was peripheral blood. These receptor sequences come from a woman aged 60-75 years with COVID-19, enrolled during active disease.

The chain carries TRBV7-9 and TRBJ1-2; 7 positions agree with TRBD1. Losses at the gene ends were 5 bases for V and 6 bases for J; bases not matched to a gene: 6. Germline values: CDR1 SEHNR, CDR2 FQNEAQ (reference sequence). This CDR3 has 13 residues. The CDR3 reads CASSVTGYDGYTF. The CDR3 DNA sequence: TGTGCCAGCAGCGTGACAGGGTACGATGGCTACACCTTC. The complete variable domain, with remaining parts taken from reference TRBV7-9 and TRBJ1-2, reads DTGVSQNPRHKITKRGQNVTFRCDPISEHNRLYWYRQTLGQGPEFLTYFQNEAQLEKSRLLSDRFSAERPKGSFSTLEIQRTEQGDSAMYLCASSVTGYDGYTFGSGTRLTVV.

This chain uses TRBV3-1 (or the pseudogene TRBV3-2) with TRBJ2-7; 10 bases are shared with TRBD2. Germline V gene sequence: CDR1 LGHDT, CDR2 YNNKEL (reference sequence). Trimming removed 2 bases from V and 2 bases from J; junction bases left unmatched: 6. The CDR3 extends over 16 amino acids. The CDR3 DNA reads TGTGCCAGCAGCCAAAGGAGCGGGGGGGCCGCCTACGAGCAGTACTTC. It yields the protein CASSQRSGGAAYEQYF.

The V gene is TRBV3-1 (or the pseudogene TRBV3-2), the J gene TRBJ2-3; D uncertain. This CDR3 is 12 amino acids long. V lost 4 bases and J lost 7, with 9 bases in between. Looked up from germline, CDR1 is LGHDT and CDR2 is YNNKEL (reference sequence). DNA for the CDR3: TGTGCCAGCAGCCCAGAGCTAAATACGCAGTATTTT. Protein: CASSPELNTQYF.

The chain recombines TRBV4-1 with TRBJ1-2, with D perhaps matching TRBD1 (5 bases). Germline V gene sequence: CDR1 MGHRA, CDR2 YSYEKL. The CDR3 sequence is 16 residues long. Trimming shortened V by 1 base and J by 7 bases, and 19 bases separated the two germline ends. This chain's CDR3 is CASSQGPGAGRGGYTF. The CDR3, as DNA: TGCGCCAGCAGCCAAGGGCCTGGGGCAGGGCGAGGTGGCTACACCTTC.

The chain is built from TRBV7-2 and TRBJ2-2, with TRBD1 identical over 8 bases. This CDR3 is built from 14 residues. Germline V gene lookup returns CDR1 SGHTA and CDR2 FQGNSA. V dropped 5 bases and J dropped 6; count of bases not matched to a gene: 5. The CDR3 reads CASSPDRGAGELFF. The CDR3 DNA is TGTGCCAGCAGCCCAGACAGGGGTGCCGGGGAGCTGTTTTTT.

This chain uses TRBV2 with TRBJ1-5; unclear D gene. The CDR3 is made up of 15 amino acids. The germline V and J ends were trimmed by 6 bases and 0 bases, with 12 bases remaining between them. Germline V gene sequence: CDR1 SNHLY, CDR2 FYNNEI. In nucleotides, the CDR3 is TGTGCCAGCAGCCCCGCGCTGAATAGCAATCAGCCCCAGCATTTT. It specifies CASSPALNSNQPQHF. The full variable domain, in which reference TRBV2 and TRBJ1-5 provide the parts outside the CDR3, is EPEVTQTPSHQVTQMGQEVILRCVPISNHLYFYWYRQILGQKVEFLVSFYNNEISEKSEIFDDQFSVERPDGSNFTLKIRSTKLEDSAMYFCASSPALNSNQPQHFGDGTRLSIL.

The gene calls are TRBV27 and TRBJ1-2; D is unresolved. V was trimmed by 0 bases and J by 2 bases, leaving 13 bases between them. CDR1 and CDR2 (germline): MNHEY, SMNVEV (reference sequence). The CDR3 has 16 amino acids. The CDR3 protein is CASSLSFFGGNYGYTF. In DNA, the CDR3 is TGTGCCAGCAGTTTATCCTTCTTTGGAGGAAACTATGGCTACACCTTC.

This clone was seen only once. This chain links TRBV6-2 or TRBV6-3 with TRBJ2-2, with TRBD2 identical over 8 bases. The CDR3 totals 14 residues. Germline V lookup: CDR1 MNHEY, CDR2 SVGEGT. The V gene end was trimmed by 3 bases and the J gene end by 4 bases; junction bases not matched to a gene: 1. DNA for the CDR3: TGTGCCAGCAGTTATCGGGGGGGCACCGGGGAGCTGTTTTTT. Its protein product is CASSYRGGTGELFF.

The V and J genes are TRBV7-2 and TRBJ2-5, with a possible D match to TRBD1 (6 bases). The CDR3 is 15 residues long. CDR1 is SGHTA and CDR2 is FQGNSA in the germline V gene. Trimming stripped 5 bases from V and 1 base from J, with 14 bases between. The CDR3: CASSAGDTAQETQYF. DNA for the CDR3: TGTGCCAGCAGCGCCGGGGACACGGCCCAAGAGACCCAGTACTTC.

The sample holds a few counts of this clone. The chain links TRBV7-8 to TRBJ1-2, with TRBD1 matching 8 bases. The junction had 7 bases not matched to a gene; V was cut back by 5 bases and J by 11 bases. The CDR3 loop spans 12 amino acids. CDR1 is SGHVS, CDR2 FQNEAQ, per germline. CDR3 loop: CASSLRQGTYTF. The CDR3 DNA follows: TGTGCCAGCAGCCTCCGACAGGGGACTTACACCTTC.